These 29 T cell receptor beta chains were sequenced from one sample in a study of blood T cell repertoires in COVID-19. The repertoire was sequenced with immunoSEQ multiplex PCR; TCRdb's copy has only in-frame clones and lacks some. The sample yields some 230,000 clones, roughly 80% seen once. Sequences were obtained from peripheral blood. These receptors all come from a woman between 25 and 40 years old who had recovered from COVID-19.

The chain couples TRBV5-5 to TRBJ1-6; D is perhaps TRBD1 (5 bases). Germline CDR1 reads SGHKS; CDR2 reads YYEKEE (reference sequence). The germline V and J ends were trimmed by 0 bases and 9 bases, with 16 bases remaining between them. CDR3 length equals 16 residues. The CDR3 sequence: CASSLAGQGGSSPLHF. The DNA of the CDR3 is TGTGCCAGCAGCTTGGCCGGCCAGGGTGGTAGTTCACCCCTCCACTTT. Together with reference TRBV5-5 and TRBJ1-6, the CDR3 gives the full variable domain: DAGVTQSPTHLIKTRGQQVTLRCSPISGHKSVSWYQQVLGQGPQFIFQYYEKEERGRGNFPDRFSARQFPNYSSELNVNALLLGDSALYLCASSLAGQGGSSPLHFGNGTRLTVT.

V gene TRBV7-3 combines with J gene TRBJ2-1; TRBD1 might be the D (5 bases). Germline-derived CDR1 and CDR2 are SGHTA and FQGTGA. Trimming took 1 base from V and 5 from J, leaving 9 bases between them. The CDR3 is made up of 14 amino acids. Here the CDR3 reads CASSLSRTNNEQFF. Here the CDR3 DNA reads TGTGCCAGCAGCTTAAGTAGGACAAACAATGAGCAGTTCTTC. Full variable domain (outside the CDR3, taken from reference TRBV7-3 and TRBJ2-1): GAGVSQTPSNKVTEKGKYVELRCDPISGHTALYWYRQSLGQGPEFLIYFQGTGAADDSGLPNDRFFAVRPEGSVSTLKIQRTERGDSAVYLCASSLSRTNNEQFFGPGTRLTVL.

A few counts support this clone. V usage is TRBV4-1 and J usage is TRBJ2-1, with a weak D call TRBD2 (5 bases). Trimming took off 6 bases at V and 0 bases at J, with 12 bases between the two ends. The CDR3 consists of 15 residues. Per germline, CDR1 MGHRA and CDR2 YSYEKL. The CDR3 bases are TGCGCCAGCAGTTGGCCCAGCGGCTCCTACAATGAGCAGTTCTTC. Protein sequence: CASSWPSGSYNEQFF.

J is TRBJ1-5 and V is TRBV5-1, with unresolved D. Germline CDR1 SGHRS, CDR2 YFSETQ. Trimming pared 0 bases from V and 6 bases from J, leaving 13 bases between. The CDR3 contains 15 residues. The CDR3 loop reads CASSLGEAGSQPQHF. Written as DNA, the CDR3 is TGCGCCAGCAGCTTGGGGGAGGCTGGAAGTCAGCCCCAGCATTTT.

The chain links TRBV6-4 to TRBJ2-2; 9 bases fit TRBD2. The length of the CDR3 is 15 residues. V trimming: 4 bases; J trimming: 5 bases; junction bases outside the gene matches: 5. Germline loops: CDR1 MRHNA, CDR2 SNTAGT. The CDR3 DNA is TGTGCCAGCAGTGCGGAAGCGGGAGGAACCGGGGAGCTGTTTTTT. Translation: CASSAEAGGTGELFF.

This clone appeared many times. The CDR3 region has the DNA TGTGCCAGCAGCTTAGGGGGACAGGTTAACTATGGCTACACCTTC. It encodes CASSLGGQVNYGYTF. V usage is TRBV5-4 and J usage is TRBJ1-2; 8 bases line up with TRBD1. V was pared by 2 bases and J by 1 base, with 4 bases of the junction left unmatched. Germline CDR1 is SGHNT and CDR2 is YYREEE (reference sequence). This CDR3 is 15 amino acids long.

Ten or more counts support this clone. V gene TRBV18 combines with J gene TRBJ2-2; 8 bases align to TRBD1. This CDR3 is built from 15 residues. Per germline, CDR1 KGHSH and CDR2 LQKENI. Losses at the gene ends were 5 bases for V and 4 bases for J; bases not matched to a gene: 6. CDR3 nucleotides: TGTGCCAGCTCATTTGGACAGGGCGGCACCGGGGAGCTGTTTTTT. Translation: CASSFGQGGTGELFF.

The chain recombines TRBV6-5 with TRBJ2-5; D ambiguous. Trimming removed 6 bases at V and 1 base at J, with 6 bases between. Germline V lookup: CDR1 MNHEY, CDR2 SVGAGI. The CDR3 runs to 12 residues. As DNA, the CDR3 is TGTGCCAGCAGGCCGGGCCAAGAGACCCAGTACTTC. This sequence encodes CASRPGQETQYF.

About this clone: In the same sample, other DNA sequences code for this CDR3. This chain uses TRBV5-1 with TRBJ2-7, with 9 bases identical to TRBD1. Germline V gene data show CDR1 as SGHRS and CDR2 as YFSETQ. The CDR3 loop spans 14 amino acids. Losses at the gene ends were 2 bases for V and 1 base for J; bases not matched to a gene: 1. CDR3 sequence reads: CASSFDRGSYEQYF. The CDR3 nucleotides read TGCGCCAGCAGCTTTGACAGGGGGTCCTACGAGCAGTACTTC.

The rearrangement uses TRBV5-1 and TRBJ2-5; TRBD1 agrees at 7 bases. The CDR3 contains 14 residues. Germline CDR1 and CDR2: SGHRS and YFSETQ. Losses at the gene ends were 0 bases for V and 5 bases for J; bases not matched to a gene: 4. DNA for the CDR3: TGCGCCAGCAGCTTGGAAGGGGGCGGTGAGACCCAGTACTTC. It translates to CASSLEGGGETQYF. Using reference TRBV5-1 and TRBJ2-5 for the parts outside the CDR3, the full variable domain is KAGVTQTPRYLIKTRGQQVTLSCSPISGHRSVSWYQQTPGQGLQFLFEYFSETQRNKGNFPGRFSGRQFSNSRSEMNVSTLELGDSALYLCASSLEGGGETQYFGPGTRLLVL.

This chain's CDR3 is CASSPSPTSREQYF. CDR3 DNA: TGTGCCAGCAGTCCAAGCCCTACTTCGCGCGAGCAGTACTTC. The chain uses TRBV28 and TRBJ2-7; D unclear. Per germline, CDR1 MDHEN and CDR2 SYDVKM. Trimming pared 5 bases from V and 6 bases from J, leaving 17 bases between. The CDR3 is made up of 14 amino acids.

This clone showed up just once. The chain is built from TRBV7-8 and TRBJ2-5; D is unresolved. The V and J ends lost 5 bases and 5 bases respectively, with 9 bases between them. This CDR3 comprises 12 residues. Germline CDR1 SGHVS, CDR2 FQNEAQ. CDR3 loop: CASSPVVETQYF. The CDR3 DNA is TGTGCCAGCAGCCCCGTCGTCGAGACCCAGTACTTC.

The gene calls are TRBV3-1 (or the pseudogene TRBV3-2) and TRBJ1-5; D uncertain. V lost 2 bases, J lost 4 bases, and 9 bases lay in between. Germline CDR1 LGHDT, CDR2 YNNKEL (reference sequence). The CDR3 has 14 residues. The CDR3: CASSQFAGNQPQHF. CDR3 nucleotide sequence: TGTGCCAGCAGCCAATTCGCGGGAAATCAGCCCCAGCATTTT.

The chain carries TRBV27 and TRBJ2-1; 8 bases line up with TRBD2. Germline V CDR1 and CDR2: MNHEY, SMNVEV (reference sequence). With V trimmed by 5 bases and J by 8 bases, 11 bases remained unmatched. The CDR3 totals 15 residues. CDR3 amino acids: CASSLIGLAGDEQFF. In DNA form, the CDR3 reads TGTGCCAGCAGTCTCATAGGACTAGCAGGCGATGAGCAGTTCTTC.

The chain employs TRBV18 and TRBJ2-3; the match to TRBD1 covers 9 bases. The CDR3 is made up of 16 amino acids. V trimming: 2 bases; J trimming: 1 base; junction bases outside the gene matches: 4. CDR1 and CDR2 (germline): KGHSH, LQKENI. CDR3 sequence (DNA): TGTGCCAGCTCACCAGGACAGGGGAGGGGCACAGATACGCAGTATTTT. Encoded protein: CASSPGQGRGTDTQYF.

The chain joins TRBV30 to TRBJ2-7, with TRBD2 identical over 9 bases. The V gene's germline CDR1 is GTSNPN and CDR2 SVGIG (reference sequence). This CDR3 region has 17 residues. V shed 2 bases and J 6 bases; nucleotides not matched to a gene: 17. The CDR3, as DNA: TGTGCCTGGAGTAAGGGGACGACTAGCGGAGAGGCCGGCGAGCAGTACTTC. It translates to CAWSKGTTSGEAGEQYF.

V gene TRBV29-1 combines with J gene TRBJ2-5; 9 bases match TRBD2. Per germline, CDR1 SQVTM and CDR2 ANQGSEA. The CDR3 has 15 residues. With 6 bases clipped from V and 5 bases from J, the junction kept 13 bases outside the gene matches. The CDR3 sequence is CSVAGQAGGGETQYF. As DNA, the CDR3 is TGCAGCGTCGCGGGCCAAGCGGGAGGAGGGGAGACCCAGTACTTC.

The rearrangement joins TRBV13 to TRBJ2-7, with D possibly TRBD2 on 6 matching bases. The CDR3 sequence is 15 residues long. Germline values: CDR1 PRHDT, CDR2 FYEKMQ (reference sequence). Trimming stripped 0 bases from V and 5 bases from J, with 14 bases between. The CDR3 sequence is CASSLGISGGNEQYF. DNA of the CDR3: TGTGCCAGCAGCTTAGGTATTAGCGGAGGGAACGAGCAGTACTTC.

This chain uses TRBV5-1 with TRBJ2-2; D ambiguous. This CDR3 is 13 amino acids long. V lost 2 bases and J 4 bases, leaving 6 bases between the germline ends. CDR1 is SGHRS and CDR2 is YFSETQ in the germline V gene. This CDR3 reads CASSFSGTGELFF. CDR3 bases: TGCGCCAGCAGCTTCAGTGGCACCGGGGAGCTGTTTTTT. The full variable domain, rest sourced from reference TRBV5-1 and TRBJ2-2, is KAGVTQTPRYLIKTRGQQVTLSCSPISGHRSVSWYQQTPGQGLQFLFEYFSETQRNKGNFPGRFSGRQFSNSRSEMNVSTLELGDSALYLCASSFSGTGELFFGEGSRLTVL.

The chain recombines TRBV25-1 with TRBJ1-2; 8 bases are a match to TRBD1. The CDR3 covers 15 residues. Germline V gives CDR1 MGHDK, CDR2 SYGVNS. The V gene end was trimmed by 2 bases and the J gene end by 2 bases; junction bases not matched to a gene: 4. CDR3 bases: TGTGCCAGCAGTGAAGGACAGGGAGCAAACTATGGCTACACCTTC. This translates into CASSEGQGANYGYTF.

This clone showed up just a few times. V and J are TRBV5-6 and TRBJ2-7; 12 bases are a match to TRBD2. V lost 4 bases to trimming and J lost 7 bases; unmatched junction nucleotides: 3. In germline, CDR1 is SGHDT, CDR2 YYEEEE. The CDR3 spans 13 residues. The CDR3: CASSPGLAGEQYF. The CDR3 DNA follows: TGTGCCAGCAGCCCCGGACTAGCGGGAGAGCAGTACTTC. The full variable domain, completed using reference TRBV5-6 and TRBJ2-7, is DAGVTQSPTHLIKTRGQQVTLRCSPKSGHDTVSWYQQALGQGPQFIFQYYEEEERQRGNFPDRFSGHQFPNYSSELNVNALLLGDSALYLCASSPGLAGEQYFGPGTRLTVT.

This sequence joins TRBV18 and TRBJ1-1; D perhaps matches TRBD1 (6 bases). This CDR3 region has 14 residues. Trimming cost V 0 bases and J 6 bases, with 11 bases left between them. Looked up from germline, CDR1 is KGHSH and CDR2 is LQKENI. The DNA for the CDR3 is TGTGCCAGCTCACCACCAGGGGGACCGCCTGAAGCTTTCTTT. Protein sequence: CASSPPGGPPEAFF.

The genes are TRBV7-9 and TRBJ1-3; 11 nucleotides line up with TRBD1. The V segment lost 5 bases and the J segment 2 bases; nucleotides outside the gene matches: 5. This CDR3 is built from 16 residues. Per germline, CDR1 SEHNR and CDR2 FQNEAQ (reference sequence). CDR3 nucleotide sequence: TGTGCCAGCAGCCTGCCGGGACAGGGGGCTGGAAACACCATATATTTT. As protein: CASSLPGQGAGNTIYF.

V and J are TRBV11-2 and TRBJ2-1; D is perhaps TRBD2 (5 bases). Per germline, CDR1 SGHAT and CDR2 FQNNGV. V dropped 5 bases and J dropped 3 bases, with 11 bases sitting between them. This CDR3 region has 14 residues. The CDR3 nucleotides are TGTGCCAGCAGCCGAGGAGGCAGCTACAATGAGCAGTTCTTC. This gives the protein CASSRGGSYNEQFF.

This rearrangement joins TRBV27 to TRBJ2-5, with D tentatively TRBD2 (7 bases). Germline assignment: CDR1 MNHEY and CDR2 SMNVEV (reference sequence). V was trimmed by 6 bases and J by 3 bases, leaving 20 bases between them. The CDR3 totals 16 residues. The CDR3 DNA is TGTGCCAGCAGCGCCCTAGGGGGGAGGGGGGAAGAGACCCAGTACTTC. It translates to CASSALGGRGEETQYF.

The chain joins TRBV30 to TRBJ2-7, with D possibly matching TRBD1 (6 bases). This CDR3 spans 12 amino acids. The V end was cut by 0 bases, the J end by 3 bases, with 6 bases between. Germline lookup yields CDR1 GTSNPN and CDR2 SVGIG (reference sequence). The DNA of the CDR3 is TGTGCCTGGAGTGTACAGGGCTACGAGCAGTACTTC. It is translated as CAWSVQGYEQYF.

This clone was picked up one time. The chain couples TRBV6-6 to TRBJ2-7, with 12 positions matching TRBD2. The trim removed 5 bases at V and 4 bases at J, leaving 0 bases unmatched. The CDR3 runs 13 residues. Germline values: CDR1 MNHNY, CDR2 SVGAGI (reference sequence). CDR3 in amino acids: CASSGLAGYEQYF. In DNA form, the CDR3 reads TGTGCCAGCAGTGGACTAGCGGGGTACGAGCAGTACTTC.

The rearrangement uses TRBV4-1 and TRBJ2-7, with D perhaps TRBD1 (6 bases). The germline V and J ends were trimmed by 1 base and 3 bases, with 16 bases remaining between them. CDR3 length: 16 amino acids. The germline V gene encodes CDR1 MGHRA and CDR2 YSYEKL. The CDR3 reads CASSQGRLGQNYEQYF. In DNA, the CDR3 is TGCGCCAGCAGCCAAGGCAGACTGGGACAAAACTACGAGCAGTACTTC.

The chain joins TRBV5-4 to TRBJ2-5, with TRBD2 matching 10 bases. The CDR3 is 14 amino acids. V shed 2 bases and J 5 bases; nucleotides not matched to a gene: 3. CDR1 is SGHNT, CDR2 YYREEE, per germline (reference sequence). This CDR3 reads CASSFPSGSETQYF. CDR3 coding DNA: TGTGCCAGCAGCTTCCCTAGCGGGAGCGAGACCCAGTACTTC.